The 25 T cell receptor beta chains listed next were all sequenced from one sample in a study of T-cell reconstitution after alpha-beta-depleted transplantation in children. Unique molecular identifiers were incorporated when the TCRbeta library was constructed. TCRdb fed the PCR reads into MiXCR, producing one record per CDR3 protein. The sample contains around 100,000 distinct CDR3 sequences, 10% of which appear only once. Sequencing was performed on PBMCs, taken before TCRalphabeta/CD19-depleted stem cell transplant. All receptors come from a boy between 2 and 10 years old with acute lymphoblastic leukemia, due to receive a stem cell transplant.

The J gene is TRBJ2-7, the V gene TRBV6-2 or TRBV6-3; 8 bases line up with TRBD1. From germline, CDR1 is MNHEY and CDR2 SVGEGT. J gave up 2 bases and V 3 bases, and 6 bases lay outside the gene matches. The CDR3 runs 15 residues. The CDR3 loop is CASSYQGASTYEQYF. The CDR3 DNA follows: TGTGCCAGCAGTTATCAGGGGGCTTCTACCTACGAGCAGTACTTC.

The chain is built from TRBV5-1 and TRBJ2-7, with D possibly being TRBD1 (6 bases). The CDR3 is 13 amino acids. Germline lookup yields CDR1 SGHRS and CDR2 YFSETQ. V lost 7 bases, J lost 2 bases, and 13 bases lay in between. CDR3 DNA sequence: TGCGCCAGCCGAAGGGACAATACCTACGAGCAGTACTTC. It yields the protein CASRRDNTYEQYF.

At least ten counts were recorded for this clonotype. The CDR3 DNA reads TGCGCCAGCAGCTTAGCGGGAGACTCCTACAATGAGCAGTTCTTC. Translating gives CASSLAGDSYNEQFF. The chain links TRBV5-1 to TRBJ2-1; 8 bases are a match to TRBD2. CDR3 length: 15 residues. Germline V gene lookup returns CDR1 SGHRS and CDR2 YFSETQ. The V and J ends lost 2 bases and 0 bases, in that order; junction bases with no gene match: 1. Based on the CDR3 plus reference TRBV5-1 and TRBJ2-1, the full variable domain is KAGVTQTPRYLIKTRGQQVTLSCSPISGHRSVSWYQQTPGQGLQFLFEYFSETQRNKGNFPGRFSGRQFSNSRSEMNVSTLELGDSALYLCASSLAGDSYNEQFFGPGTRLTVL.

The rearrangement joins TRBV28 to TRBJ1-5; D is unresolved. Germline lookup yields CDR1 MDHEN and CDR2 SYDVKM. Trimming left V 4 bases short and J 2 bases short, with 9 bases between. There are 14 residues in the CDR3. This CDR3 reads CASSWPGGNQPQHF. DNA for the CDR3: TGTGCCAGCAGTTGGCCAGGAGGCAATCAGCCCCAGCATTTT. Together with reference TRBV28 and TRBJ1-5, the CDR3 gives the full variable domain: DVKVTQSSRYLVKRTGEKVFLECVQDMDHENMFWYRQDPGLGLRLIYFSYDVKMKEKGDIPEGYSVSREKKERFSLILESASTNQTSMYLCASSWPGGNQPQHFGDGTRLSIL.

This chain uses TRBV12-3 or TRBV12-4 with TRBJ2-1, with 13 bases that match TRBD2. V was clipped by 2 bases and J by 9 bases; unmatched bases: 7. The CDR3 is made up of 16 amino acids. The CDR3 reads CASSLWTSGSIGEQFF. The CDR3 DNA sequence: TGTGCCAGCAGTTTATGGACTAGCGGGAGTATAGGTGAGCAGTTCTTC.

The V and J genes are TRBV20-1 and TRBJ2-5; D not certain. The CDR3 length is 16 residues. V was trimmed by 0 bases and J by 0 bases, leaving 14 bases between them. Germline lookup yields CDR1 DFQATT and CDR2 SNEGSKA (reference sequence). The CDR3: CSAREGALRNQETQYF. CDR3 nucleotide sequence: TGCAGTGCTAGAGAAGGAGCCCTCCGAAACCAAGAGACCCAGTACTTC.

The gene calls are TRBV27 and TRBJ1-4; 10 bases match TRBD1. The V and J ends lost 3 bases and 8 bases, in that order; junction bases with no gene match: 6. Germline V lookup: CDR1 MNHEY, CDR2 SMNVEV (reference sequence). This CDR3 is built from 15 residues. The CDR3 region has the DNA TGTGCCAGCAGTTTTCGGGACAGGGGCACGGAAAAACTGTTTTTT. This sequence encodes CASSFRDRGTEKLFF.

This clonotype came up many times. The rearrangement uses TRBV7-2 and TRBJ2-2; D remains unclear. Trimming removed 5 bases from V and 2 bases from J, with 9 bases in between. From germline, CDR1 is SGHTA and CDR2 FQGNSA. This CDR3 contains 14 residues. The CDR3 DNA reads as TGTGCCAGCAGCACCTACTCTAACACCGGGGAGCTGTTTTTT. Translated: CASSTYSNTGELFF.

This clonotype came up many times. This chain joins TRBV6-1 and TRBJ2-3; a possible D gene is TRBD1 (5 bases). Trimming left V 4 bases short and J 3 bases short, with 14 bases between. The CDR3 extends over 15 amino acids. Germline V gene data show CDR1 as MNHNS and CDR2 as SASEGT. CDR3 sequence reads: CASSAWTRATDTQYF. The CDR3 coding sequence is TGTGCCAGCAGTGCCTGGACCAGGGCGACAGATACGCAGTATTTT.

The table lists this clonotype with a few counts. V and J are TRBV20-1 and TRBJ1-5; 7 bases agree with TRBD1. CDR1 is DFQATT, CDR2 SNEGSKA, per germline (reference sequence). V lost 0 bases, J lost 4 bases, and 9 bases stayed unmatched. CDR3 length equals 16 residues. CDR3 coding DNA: TGCAGTGCTAGAGAGACACAGGGGAAGAGGAATCAGCCCCAGCATTTT. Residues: CSARETQGKRNQPQHF.

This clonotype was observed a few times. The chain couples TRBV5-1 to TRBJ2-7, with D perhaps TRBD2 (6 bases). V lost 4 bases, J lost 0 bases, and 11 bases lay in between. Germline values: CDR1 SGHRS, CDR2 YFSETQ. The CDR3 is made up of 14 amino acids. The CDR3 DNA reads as TGCGCCAGCAGCCTTGGGACTCTCTCCTACGAGCAGTACTTC. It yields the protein CASSLGTLSYEQYF.

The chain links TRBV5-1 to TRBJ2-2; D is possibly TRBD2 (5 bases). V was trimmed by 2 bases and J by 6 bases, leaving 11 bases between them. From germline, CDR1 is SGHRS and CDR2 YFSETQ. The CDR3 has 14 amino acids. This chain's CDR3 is CASSFRTSPGELFF. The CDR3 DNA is TGCGCCAGCAGCTTTAGGACTTCTCCCGGGGAGCTGTTTTTT.

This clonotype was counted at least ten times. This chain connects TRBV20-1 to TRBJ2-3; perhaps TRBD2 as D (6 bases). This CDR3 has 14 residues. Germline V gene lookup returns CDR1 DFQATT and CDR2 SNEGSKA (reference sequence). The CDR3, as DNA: TGCAGCCCTCATTGGGGCGGAGGGGCAGATACGCAGTATTTT. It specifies CSPHWGGGADTQYF.

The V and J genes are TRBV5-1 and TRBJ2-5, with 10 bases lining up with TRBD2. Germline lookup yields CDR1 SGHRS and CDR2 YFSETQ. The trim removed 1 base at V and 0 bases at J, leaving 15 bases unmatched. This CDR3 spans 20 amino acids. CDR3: CASSLPFGLAEPRYQETQYF. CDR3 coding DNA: TGCGCCAGCAGCTTGCCCTTCGGACTAGCGGAGCCCAGGTACCAAGAGACCCAGTACTTC.

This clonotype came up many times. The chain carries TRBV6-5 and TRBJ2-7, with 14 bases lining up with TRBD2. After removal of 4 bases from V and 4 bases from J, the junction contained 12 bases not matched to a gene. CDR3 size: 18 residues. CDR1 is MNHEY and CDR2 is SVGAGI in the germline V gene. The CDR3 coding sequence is TGTGCCAGCAGTTTCGGGACTAGCGGGAGCCCCCGCCCATACGAGCAGTACTTC. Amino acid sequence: CASSFGTSGSPRPYEQYF.

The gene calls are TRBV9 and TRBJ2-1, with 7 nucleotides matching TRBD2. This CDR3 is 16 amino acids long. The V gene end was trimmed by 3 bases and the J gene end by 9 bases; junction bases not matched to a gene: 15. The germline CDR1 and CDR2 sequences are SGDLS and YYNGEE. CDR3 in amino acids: CASSAIPGLPGGEQFF. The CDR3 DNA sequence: TGTGCCAGCAGCGCCATACCGGGACTGCCGGGGGGTGAGCAGTTCTTC.

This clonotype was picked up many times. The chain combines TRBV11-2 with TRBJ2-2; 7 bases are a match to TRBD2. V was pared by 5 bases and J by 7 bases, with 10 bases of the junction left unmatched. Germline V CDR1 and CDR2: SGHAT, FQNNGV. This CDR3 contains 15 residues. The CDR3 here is CASSPSGYLGGELFF. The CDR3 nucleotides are TGTGCCAGCAGCCCTAGCGGCTACCTTGGCGGGGAGCTGTTTTTT. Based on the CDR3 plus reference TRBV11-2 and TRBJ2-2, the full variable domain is EAGVAQSPRYKIIEKRQSVAFWCNPISGHATLYWYQQILGQGPKLLIQFQNNGVVDDSQLPKDRFSAERLKGVDSTLKIQPAKLEDSAVYLCASSPSGYLGGELFFGEGSRLTVL.

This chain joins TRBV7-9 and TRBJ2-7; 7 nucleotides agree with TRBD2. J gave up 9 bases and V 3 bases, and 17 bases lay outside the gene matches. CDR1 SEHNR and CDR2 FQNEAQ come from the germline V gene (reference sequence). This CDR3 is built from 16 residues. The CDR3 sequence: CASSFIRTSFPTVQYF. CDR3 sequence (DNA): TGTGCCAGCAGCTTCATAAGGACTAGTTTTCCTACGGTGCAGTACTTC.

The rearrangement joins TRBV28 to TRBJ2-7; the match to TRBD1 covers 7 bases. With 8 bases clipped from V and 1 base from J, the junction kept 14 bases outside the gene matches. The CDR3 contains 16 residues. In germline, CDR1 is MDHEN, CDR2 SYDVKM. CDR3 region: CASGSIRTGLSYEQYF. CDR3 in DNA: TGTGCCAGCGGCTCTATAAGGACAGGCCTTTCCTACGAGCAGTACTTC.

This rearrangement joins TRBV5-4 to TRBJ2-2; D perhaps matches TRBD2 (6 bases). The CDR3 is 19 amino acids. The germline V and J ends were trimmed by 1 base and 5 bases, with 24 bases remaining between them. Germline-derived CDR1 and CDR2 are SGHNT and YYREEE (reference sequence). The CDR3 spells CASSLWGDPSRLKTGELFF. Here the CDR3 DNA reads TGTGCCAGCAGCTTGTGGGGGGACCCGTCACGTCTAAAAACCGGGGAGCTGTTTTTT.

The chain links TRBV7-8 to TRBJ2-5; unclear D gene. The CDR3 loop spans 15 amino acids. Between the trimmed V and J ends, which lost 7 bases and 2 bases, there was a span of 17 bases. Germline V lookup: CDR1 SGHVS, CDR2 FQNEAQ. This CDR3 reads CASTPLRYPQETQYF. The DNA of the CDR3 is TGTGCCAGCACCCCTTTACGGTATCCGCAAGAGACCCAGTACTTC.

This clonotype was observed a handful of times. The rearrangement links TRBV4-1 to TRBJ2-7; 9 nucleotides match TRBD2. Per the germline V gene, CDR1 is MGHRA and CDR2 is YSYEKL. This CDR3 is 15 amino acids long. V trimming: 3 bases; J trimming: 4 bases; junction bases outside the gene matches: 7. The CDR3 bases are TGCGCCAGCAGCCATGAATGGACTAGCGAGTACGAGCAGTACTTC. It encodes CASSHEWTSEYEQYF.

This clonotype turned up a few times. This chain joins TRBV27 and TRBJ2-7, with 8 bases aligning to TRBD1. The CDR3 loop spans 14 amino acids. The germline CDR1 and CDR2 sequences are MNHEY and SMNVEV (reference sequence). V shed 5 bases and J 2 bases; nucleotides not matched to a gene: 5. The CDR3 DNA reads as TGTGCCAGCAGTCTCACCAGGGGGCCCTACGAGCAGTACTTC. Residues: CASSLTRGPYEQYF.

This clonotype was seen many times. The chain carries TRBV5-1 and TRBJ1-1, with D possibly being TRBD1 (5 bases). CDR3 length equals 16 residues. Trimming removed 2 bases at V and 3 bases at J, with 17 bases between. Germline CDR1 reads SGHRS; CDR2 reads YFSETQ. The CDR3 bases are TGCGCCAGCAGCTTCTCCTCGGGCGGGGCGGACACTGAAGCTTTCTTT. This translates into CASSFSSGGADTEAFF.

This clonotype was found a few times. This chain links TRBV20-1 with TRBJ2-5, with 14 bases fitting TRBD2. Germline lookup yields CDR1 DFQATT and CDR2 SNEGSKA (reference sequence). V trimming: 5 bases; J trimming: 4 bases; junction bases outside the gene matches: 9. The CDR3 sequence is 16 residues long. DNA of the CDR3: TGCAGTGCTTGTCCCCCGGGACTAGCGGGAGCAGAGACCCAGTACTTC. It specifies CSACPPGLAGAETQYF.